The 7 T cell receptor beta chains reported below all come from one sample, sequenced in a study of cytomegalovirus exposure and HLA in healthy donors listed by TCRdb under 2017. Libraries were prepared through the immunoSEQ multiplex PCR assay. A mixture of 60 forward primers for TCR Vbeta segments and 13 reverse primers for TCR Jbeta segments was used in the multiplex PCR. Entries here come from immuneACCESS through TCRdb and include only in-frame sequences with V and J called. Some clones fail to appear in such tables; in the studies checked, an unresolved V gene covers under half of the shortfall, and the cause of the remainder is unknown. The sample records about 150,000 clones, about three fifths of which are singletons. The ten largest clones represent around 2.9% of the sample. Sequencing was done on a sample of PBMCs. The receptor source for this set is a woman in her twenties or thirties in good health and CMV-seropositive.

The CDR3 DNA is TGTGCCAGCAGTGTGGCGGCCGTTAAATATGGCTACACCTTC. It yields the protein CASSVAAVKYGYTF. V usage is TRBV2 and J usage is TRBJ1-2; D is undetermined. Germline V CDR1 and CDR2: SNHLY, FYNNEI. The V and J ends lost 4 bases and 5 bases respectively, with 14 bases between them. The CDR3 consists of 14 residues.

The genes are TRBV2 and TRBJ1-2; 7 nucleotides agree with TRBD1. In germline, CDR1 is SNHLY, CDR2 FYNNEI. J gave up 7 bases and V 9 bases, and 8 bases lay outside the gene matches. There are 12 residues in the CDR3. Here the CDR3 DNA reads TGTGCCAGTTCCGGGACAGTCTTTGGCTACACCTTC. This sequence encodes CASSGTVFGYTF.

The chain uses TRBV7-9 and TRBJ1-6, with 8 positions matching TRBD1. The CDR3 is made up of 15 amino acids. V lost 5 bases, J lost 7 bases, and 7 bases stayed unmatched. CDR1 SEHNR and CDR2 FQNEAQ come from the germline V gene (reference sequence). Here the CDR3 DNA reads TGTGCCAGCAGCCTTTATGACAGGGGAAATTCACCCCTCCACTTT. It encodes CASSLYDRGNSPLHF.

Only a few counts were recorded for this clone. CDR3 nucleotides: TGTGCCAGCCAGCGTCGCCCGGAGGGGGCGGAGACCCAGTACTTC. Protein product: CASQRRPEGAETQYF. This chain links TRBV6-5 with TRBJ2-5, with a possible D match to TRBD1 (7 bases). CDR1 is MNHEY and CDR2 is SVGAGI in the germline V gene. V lost 8 bases and J 5 bases, leaving 21 bases between the germline ends. There are 15 residues in the CDR3.

This clone turned up a few times. The chain is built from TRBV2 and TRBJ1-1; 7 bases match TRBD1. Trimming at V came to 5 bases and at J to 5 bases, leaving 11 bases not matched to a gene. This CDR3 is 15 amino acids long. The germline V gene has CDR1 SNHLY and CDR2 FYNNEI. The CDR3 spells CASSSSGAGGTEAFF. Written as DNA, the CDR3 is TGTGCCAGCAGTTCTTCAGGGGCAGGGGGGACTGAAGCTTTCTTT.

This clone was seen only a few times. V usage is TRBV6-1 and J usage is TRBJ1-1; D unclear. Germline assignment: CDR1 MNHNS and CDR2 SASEGT. The germline V and J ends were trimmed by 4 bases and 8 bases, with 8 bases remaining between them. The CDR3 consists of 11 residues. For the CDR3, the DNA is TGTGCCAGCAGTGGAGATTTGGAAGCTTTCTTT. Translated: CASSGDLEAFF.

V gene TRBV5-6 combines with J gene TRBJ1-2; maybe TRBD1 (6 bases). This CDR3 region has 14 residues. Trimming pared 0 bases from V and 5 bases from J, leaving 11 bases between. CDR1 is SGHDT and CDR2 is YYEEEE in the germline V gene. The CDR3: CASSLEQGRYGYTF. The CDR3 region has the DNA TGTGCCAGCAGCTTGGAGCAGGGGCGGTATGGCTACACCTTC.